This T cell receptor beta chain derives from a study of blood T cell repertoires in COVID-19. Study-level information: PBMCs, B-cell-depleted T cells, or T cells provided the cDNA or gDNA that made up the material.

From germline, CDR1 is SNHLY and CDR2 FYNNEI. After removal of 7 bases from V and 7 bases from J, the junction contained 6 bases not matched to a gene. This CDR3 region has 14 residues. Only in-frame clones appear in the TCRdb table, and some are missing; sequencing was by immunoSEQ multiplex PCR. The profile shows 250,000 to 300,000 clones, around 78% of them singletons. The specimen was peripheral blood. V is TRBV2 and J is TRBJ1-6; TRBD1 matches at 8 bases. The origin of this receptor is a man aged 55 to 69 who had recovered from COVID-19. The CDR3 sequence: CASTTGDRNSPLHF. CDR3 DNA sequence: TGTGCCAGCACGACAGGGGATCGCAATTCACCCCTCCACTTT.